These 19 T cell receptor beta chains originate from one sample sequenced in a study of T-cell reconstitution after alpha-beta-depleted transplantation in children. Unique molecular identifiers featured in how the TCRbeta library was prepared. TCRdb fed the PCR reads into MiXCR, producing one record per CDR3 protein. The data contain fewer than 550,000 distinct CDR3 sequences, about 10% of them seen just once; the ten biggest clones take up just over 2%. Sequences were derived from PBMCs, sampled before TCRalphabeta/CD19-depleted stem cell transplant. These TCRs come from a child under 10 years old with inherited bone marrow failure, due to receive a stem cell transplant.

This clonotype was counted at least ten times. The chain couples TRBV27 to TRBJ2-3, with unresolved D. The CDR3 extends over 15 amino acids. V was pared by 5 bases and J by 4 bases, with 16 bases between. CDR1 and CDR2 (germline): MNHEY, SMNVEV (reference sequence). CDR3 DNA sequence: TGTGCCAGCAGTCAAGTGGCTGCTCGGGCAGATACGCAGTATTTT. Protein sequence: CASSQVAARADTQYF.

Only a few counts were recorded for this clonotype. The genes are TRBV2 and TRBJ2-7, with 7 bases lining up with TRBD1. Germline CDR1 and CDR2: SNHLY and FYNNEI. Trimming took 2 bases from V and 11 from J; bases not matched to a gene: 9. This CDR3 has 13 residues. CDR3 sequence: CASSEYGQASEYF. In DNA, the CDR3 is TGTGCCAGCAGTGAATATGGACAGGCGAGCGAGTACTTC.

This clonotype was observed many times. J is TRBJ2-1 and V is TRBV6-5; D perhaps matches TRBD1 (6 bases). The CDR3 is made up of 18 amino acids. The V gene lost 0 bases and the J gene lost 0 bases, with 15 bases spanning the gap. Germline CDR1 is MNHEY and CDR2 is SVGAGI. The CDR3 region is CASSYSWTVLSSYNEQFF. The CDR3, as DNA: TGTGCCAGCAGTTACTCCTGGACAGTTTTGAGCTCCTACAATGAGCAGTTCTTC.

This clonotype was detected many times. The chain employs TRBV9 and TRBJ2-1; TRBD1 is a possible D gene (5 bases). The V gene's germline CDR1 is SGDLS and CDR2 YYNGEE. The CDR3 has 17 residues. V gave up 1 base and J gave up 0 bases, with 14 bases separating them. CDR3 nucleotides: TGTGCCAGCAGCGTACTTGGGGCACTGAGCTCCTACAATGAGCAGTTCTTC. This encodes CASSVLGALSSYNEQFF.

This clonotype has at least ten counts. The rearrangement uses TRBV4-2 and TRBJ2-5, with D hard to call. The CDR3 has 14 amino acids. The V gene lost 0 bases and the J gene lost 2 bases, with 7 bases spanning the gap. The germline V gene encodes CDR1 LGHNA and CDR2 YNFKEQ. This CDR3 reads CASSQELPQETQYF. The CDR3 region has the DNA TGTGCCAGCAGCCAAGAACTACCGCAAGAGACCCAGTACTTC.

Notes on this clonotype: A read error may explain this, as a much larger clone is one base away. The chain links TRBV7-2 to TRBJ2-5; 8 bases line up with TRBD2. This CDR3 has 14 residues. Germline lookup yields CDR1 SGHTA and CDR2 FQGNSA. The junction had 2 bases not matched to a gene; V was cut back by 3 bases and J by 2 bases. The CDR3 DNA sequence: TGTGCCAGCAGCTTCGTAGCGGGACAAGAGACCCAGTACTTC. It translates to CASSFVAGQETQYF.

There are many counts of this clonotype. The chain has TRBV19 and TRBJ1-5; unclear D gene. V dropped 9 bases and J dropped 0 bases, with 9 bases sitting between them. Germline V lookup: CDR1 LNHDA, CDR2 SQIVND (reference sequence). The CDR3 consists of 13 residues. CDR3 sequence reads: CASSTFSNQPQHF. The CDR3 DNA reads TGTGCCAGCAGCACATTTAGCAATCAGCCCCAGCATTTT.

This clonotype occurred many times. The chain recombines TRBV4-1 with TRBJ2-1, with a tentative D call TRBD2 (6 bases). The germline V gene encodes CDR1 MGHRA and CDR2 YSYEKL. Trimming stripped 0 bases from V and 9 bases from J, with 15 bases between. The CDR3 covers 15 residues. CDR3 nucleotides: TGCGCCAGCAGCCAAGAGGAGGGCCGGTCGGGTGAGCAGTTCTTC. This encodes CASSQEEGRSGEQFF.

This clonotype showed up many times. The chain joins TRBV27 to TRBJ2-5; the D gene is possibly TRBD2 (6 bases). CDR3 length: 15 amino acids. The germline gives CDR1 MNHEY, CDR2 SMNVEV (reference sequence). V was pared by 2 bases and J by 2 bases, with 12 bases between. The CDR3 DNA follows: TGTGCCAGCAGTTTAATATCTAGCGCTCAAGAGACCCAGTACTTC. Its protein is CASSLISSAQETQYF.

The chain has TRBV12-3 or TRBV12-4 and TRBJ1-3, with D unresolved. The V gene lost 6 bases and the J gene lost 4 bases, with 19 bases spanning the gap. The CDR3 has 16 residues. The CDR3 loop reads CASRPVGLLSGNTIYF. In DNA, the CDR3 is TGTGCCAGCAGACCAGTCGGGCTTCTCTCGGGAAACACCATATATTTT.

This clonotype was recorded at least ten times. This chain connects TRBV28 to TRBJ2-2; D not certain. Germline V CDR1 and CDR2: MDHEN, SYDVKM. CDR3 length equals 14 residues. With 5 bases removed from V and 3 bases from J, the gap between germline ends came to 10 bases. CDR3 bases: TGTGCCAGCAGTCTGGCTTGGGACACCGGGGAGCTGTTTTTT. It is translated as CASSLAWDTGELFF.

This clonotype was counted ten times or more. The V gene is TRBV7-2, the J gene TRBJ1-1, with D uncertain. The CDR3 covers 15 residues. In germline, CDR1 is SGHTA, CDR2 FQGNSA. V dropped 0 bases and J dropped 0 bases, with 8 bases sitting between them. The CDR3 protein is CASSLAGMLNTEAFF. As DNA, the CDR3 is TGTGCCAGCAGCTTAGCGGGGATGTTGAACACTGAAGCTTTCTTT.

The table lists this clonotype with a few counts. The rearrangement links TRBV18 to TRBJ2-1; 7 positions agree with TRBD2. This CDR3 has 15 amino acids. From germline, CDR1 is KGHSH and CDR2 LQKENI. V lost 5 bases and J lost 0; bases outside the gene matches: 4. The CDR3 spells CASSTGTISYNEQFF. The CDR3 nucleotides read TGTGCCAGCTCAACGGGGACTATCTCCTACAATGAGCAGTTCTTC.

This clonotype was detected many times. J is TRBJ2-7 and V is TRBV15; 10 bases line up with TRBD2. The germline V gene has CDR1 LNHNV and CDR2 YYDKDF (reference sequence). The CDR3 covers 15 residues. The V gene end was trimmed by 1 base and the J gene end by 6 bases; junction bases not matched to a gene: 6. This chain's CDR3 is CATSRASGRSSEQYF. The CDR3 DNA sequence: TGTGCCACCAGCAGAGCTAGCGGGAGATCCAGCGAGCAGTACTTC.

This clonotype was recorded at least ten times. The genes are TRBV28 and TRBJ2-3; TRBD2 matches at 8 bases. Germline CDR1 reads MDHEN; CDR2 reads SYDVKM. The J segment lost 0 bases and the V segment lost 6 bases, leaving 5 bases of the junction unmatched. This CDR3 spans 15 amino acids. The CDR3 DNA is TGTGCCAGCAGCTCACTAGCGGATAGCACAGATACGCAGTATTTT. Translation: CASSSLADSTDTQYF.

This clonotype has a count of ten or more. CDR3 sequence (DNA): TGTGCCAGCAGCCAAGAACTAGCGGGAGGGGATACGCAGTATTTT. This codes for CASSQELAGGDTQYF. The chain joins TRBV3-1 to TRBJ2-3; 13 bases map to TRBD2. Germline values: CDR1 LGHDT, CDR2 YNNKEL (reference sequence). The CDR3 is 15 residues long. V was pared by 0 bases and J by 6 bases, with 0 bases of the junction left unmatched.

This clonotype was picked up many times. The chain uses TRBV6-1 and TRBJ2-1; 9 bases line up with TRBD2. The junction had 12 bases not matched to a gene; V was cut back by 6 bases and J by 6 bases. This CDR3 is 16 amino acids long. The germline V gene has CDR1 MNHNS and CDR2 SASEGT. Written as DNA, the CDR3 is TGTGCCAGCAGCATGACTAGCGGTTTTCCCGGCAATGAGCAGTTCTTC. Translating gives CASSMTSGFPGNEQFF.

This clonotype was observed many times. V gene TRBV7-9 combines with J gene TRBJ2-1; TRBD2 matches 8 bases. Germline V lookup: CDR1 SEHNR, CDR2 FQNEAQ (reference sequence). The CDR3 consists of 13 residues. V was pared by 5 bases and J by 8 bases, with 5 bases of the junction left unmatched. The CDR3 nucleotides read TGTGCCAGCAGCCCCGGACTAGCCTATGAGCAGTTCTTC. This translates into CASSPGLAYEQFF.

The rearrangement joins TRBV5-6 to TRBJ2-7; D not certain. The length of the CDR3 is 13 residues. Germline assignment: CDR1 SGHDT and CDR2 YYEEEE. V lost 0 bases, J lost 6 bases, and 10 bases lay in between. This CDR3 is CASSLEMPFEQYF. CDR3 sequence (DNA): TGTGCCAGCAGCTTGGAAATGCCCTTCGAGCAGTACTTC.